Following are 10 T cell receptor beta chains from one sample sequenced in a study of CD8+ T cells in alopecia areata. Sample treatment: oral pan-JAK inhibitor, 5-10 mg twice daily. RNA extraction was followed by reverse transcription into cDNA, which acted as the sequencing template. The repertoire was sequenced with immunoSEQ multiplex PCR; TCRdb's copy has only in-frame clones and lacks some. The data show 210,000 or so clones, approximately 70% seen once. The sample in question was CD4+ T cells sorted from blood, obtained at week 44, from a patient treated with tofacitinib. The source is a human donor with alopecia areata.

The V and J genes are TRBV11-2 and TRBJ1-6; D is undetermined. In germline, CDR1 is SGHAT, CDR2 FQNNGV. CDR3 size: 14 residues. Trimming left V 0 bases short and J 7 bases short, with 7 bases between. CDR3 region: CASSLELANSPLHF. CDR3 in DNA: TGTGCCAGCAGCTTAGAACTGGCGAATTCACCCCTCCACTTT.

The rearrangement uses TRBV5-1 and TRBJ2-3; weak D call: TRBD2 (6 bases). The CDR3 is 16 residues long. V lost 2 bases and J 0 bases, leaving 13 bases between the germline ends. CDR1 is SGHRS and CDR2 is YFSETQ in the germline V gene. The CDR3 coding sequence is TGCGCCAGCAGCTTCAGACAGCGGGTCAGCACAGATACGCAGTATTTT. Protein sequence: CASSFRQRVSTDTQYF. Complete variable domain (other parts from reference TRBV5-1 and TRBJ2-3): KAGVTQTPRYLIKTRGQQVTLSCSPISGHRSVSWYQQTPGQGLQFLFEYFSETQRNKGNFPGRFSGRQFSNSRSEMNVSTLELGDSALYLCASSFRQRVSTDTQYFGPGTRLTVL.

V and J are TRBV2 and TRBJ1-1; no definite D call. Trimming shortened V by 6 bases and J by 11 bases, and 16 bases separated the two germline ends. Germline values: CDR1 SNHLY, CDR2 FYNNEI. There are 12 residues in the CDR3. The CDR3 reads CASSQDGWWAFF. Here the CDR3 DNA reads TGTGCCAGCAGCCAGGACGGATGGTGGGCTTTCTTT.

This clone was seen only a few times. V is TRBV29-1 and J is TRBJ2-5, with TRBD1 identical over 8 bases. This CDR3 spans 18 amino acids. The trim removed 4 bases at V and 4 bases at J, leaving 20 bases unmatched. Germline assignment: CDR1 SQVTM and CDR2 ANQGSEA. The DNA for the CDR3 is TGCAGCGTTGTTAAGGGTGCAGGGGGCGCCTTTACCGGAGAGACCCAGTACTTC. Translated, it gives CSVVKGAGGAFTGETQYF.

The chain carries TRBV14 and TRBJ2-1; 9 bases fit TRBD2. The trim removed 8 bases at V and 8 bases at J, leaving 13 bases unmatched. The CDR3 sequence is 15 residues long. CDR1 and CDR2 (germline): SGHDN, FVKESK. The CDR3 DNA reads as TGTGCCAGCGGATCAATAGCGGGGGAGGGAGATGAGCAGTTCTTC. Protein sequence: CASGSIAGEGDEQFF.

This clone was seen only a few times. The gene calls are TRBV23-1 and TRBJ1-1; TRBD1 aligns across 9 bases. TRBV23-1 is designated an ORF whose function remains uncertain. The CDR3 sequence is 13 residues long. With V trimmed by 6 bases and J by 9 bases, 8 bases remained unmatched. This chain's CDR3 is CASSQTGTGKAFF. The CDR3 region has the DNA TGCGCCAGCAGCCAAACAGGGACAGGGAAAGCTTTCTTT.

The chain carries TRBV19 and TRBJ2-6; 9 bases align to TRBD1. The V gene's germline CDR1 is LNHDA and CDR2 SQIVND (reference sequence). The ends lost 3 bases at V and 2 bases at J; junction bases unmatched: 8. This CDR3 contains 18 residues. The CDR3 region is CASSMETGGGPGANVLTF. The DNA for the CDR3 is TGTGCCAGTAGTATGGAGACAGGGGGAGGTCCTGGGGCCAACGTCCTGACTTTC.

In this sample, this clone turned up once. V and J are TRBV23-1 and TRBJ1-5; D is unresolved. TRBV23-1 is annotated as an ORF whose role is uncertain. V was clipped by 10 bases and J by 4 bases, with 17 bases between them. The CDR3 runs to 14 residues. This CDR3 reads CATTSGGANQPQHF. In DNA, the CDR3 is TGCGCCACCACCTCGGGAGGTGCAAATCAGCCCCAGCATTTT.

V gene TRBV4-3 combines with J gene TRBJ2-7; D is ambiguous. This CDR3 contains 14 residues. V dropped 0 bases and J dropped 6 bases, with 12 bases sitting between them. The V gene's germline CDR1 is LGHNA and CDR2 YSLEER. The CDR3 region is CASSQDHRVGEQYF. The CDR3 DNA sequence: TGCGCCAGCAGCCAAGATCATAGGGTAGGCGAGCAGTACTTC.

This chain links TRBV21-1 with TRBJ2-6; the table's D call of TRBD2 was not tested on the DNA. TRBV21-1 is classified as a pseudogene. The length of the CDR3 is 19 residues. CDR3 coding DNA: TGTGCCAGCAGCAAAGTGAGAGGAGCCACGTTCTCTGGGGCCAACGTCCTGACTTTC. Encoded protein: CASSKVRGATFSGANVLTF.